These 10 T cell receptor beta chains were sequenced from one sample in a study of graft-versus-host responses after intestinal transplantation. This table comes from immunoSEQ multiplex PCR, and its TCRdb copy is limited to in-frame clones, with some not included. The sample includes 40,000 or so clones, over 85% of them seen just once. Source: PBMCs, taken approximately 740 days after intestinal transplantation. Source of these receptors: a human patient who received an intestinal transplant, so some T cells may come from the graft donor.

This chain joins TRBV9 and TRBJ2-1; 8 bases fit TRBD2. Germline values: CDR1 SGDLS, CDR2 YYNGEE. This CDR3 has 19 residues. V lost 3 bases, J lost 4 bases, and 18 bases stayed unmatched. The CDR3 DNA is TGTGCCAGCAGCGGCTCCGGGACTAGAGGGTTGGCAGGGTACAATGAGCAGTTCTTC. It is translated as CASSGSGTRGLAGYNEQFF.

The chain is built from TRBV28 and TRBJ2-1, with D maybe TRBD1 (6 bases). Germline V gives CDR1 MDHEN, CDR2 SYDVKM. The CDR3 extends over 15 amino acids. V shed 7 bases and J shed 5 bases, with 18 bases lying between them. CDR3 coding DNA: TGTGCCAGCATCTCCTGGGGGCAGGTAAACAATGAGCAGTTCTTC. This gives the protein CASISWGQVNNEQFF.

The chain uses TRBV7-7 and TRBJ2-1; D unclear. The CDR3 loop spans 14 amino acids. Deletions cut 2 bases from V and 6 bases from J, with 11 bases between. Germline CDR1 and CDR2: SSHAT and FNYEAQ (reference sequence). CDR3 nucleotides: TGTGCCAGCAGCTTACTGGGGATAGGCAATGAGCAGTTCTTC. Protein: CASSLLGIGNEQFF.

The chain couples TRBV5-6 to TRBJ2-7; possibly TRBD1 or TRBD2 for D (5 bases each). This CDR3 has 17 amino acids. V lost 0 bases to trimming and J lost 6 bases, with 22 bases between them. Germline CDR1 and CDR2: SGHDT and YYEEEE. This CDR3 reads CASSLGASWGLGVEQYF. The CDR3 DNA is TGTGCCAGCAGCTTGGGGGCCTCGTGGGGCCTCGGGGTCGAGCAGTACTTC.

DNA for the CDR3: TGTGCCAGCAGCTTTAGTTGGGAGCTGGCCGGGGAGCTGTTTTTT. Its translation is CASSFSWELAGELFF. The chain joins TRBV5-4 to TRBJ2-2; tentatively, D is TRBD2 (5 bases). V lost 2 bases and J lost 6, with 14 bases in between. Germline V lookup: CDR1 SGHNT, CDR2 YYREEE (reference sequence). The CDR3 extends over 15 amino acids.

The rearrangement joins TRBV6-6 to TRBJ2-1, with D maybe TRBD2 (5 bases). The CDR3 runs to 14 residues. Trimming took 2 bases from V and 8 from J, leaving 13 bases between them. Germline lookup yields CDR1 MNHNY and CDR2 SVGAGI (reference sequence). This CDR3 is CASSYGTGVDEQFF. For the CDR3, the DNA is TGTGCCAGCAGTTACGGTACCGGGGTCGATGAGCAGTTCTTC.

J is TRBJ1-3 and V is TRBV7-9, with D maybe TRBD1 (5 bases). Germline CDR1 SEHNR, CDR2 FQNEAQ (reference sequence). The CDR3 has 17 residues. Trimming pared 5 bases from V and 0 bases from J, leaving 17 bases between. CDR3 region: CASSSRSVGDSGNTIYF. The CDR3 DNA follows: TGTGCCAGCAGCAGTCGATCGGTAGGGGACTCTGGAAACACCATATATTTT. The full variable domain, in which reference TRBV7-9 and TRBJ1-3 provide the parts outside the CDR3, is DTGVSQNPRHKITKRGQNVTFRCDPISEHNRLYWYRQTLGQGPEFLTYFQNEAQLEKSRLLSDRFSAERPKGSFSTLEIQRTEQGDSAMYLCASSSRSVGDSGNTIYFGEGSWLTVV.

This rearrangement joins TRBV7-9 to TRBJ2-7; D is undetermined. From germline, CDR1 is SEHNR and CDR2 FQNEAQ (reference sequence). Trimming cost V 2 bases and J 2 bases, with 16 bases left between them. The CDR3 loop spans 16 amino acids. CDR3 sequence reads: CASSLSSQQNPYEQYF. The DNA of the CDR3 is TGTGCCAGCAGCTTATCTAGTCAACAAAATCCCTACGAGCAGTACTTC. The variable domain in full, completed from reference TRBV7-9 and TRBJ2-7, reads DTGVSQNPRHKITKRGQNVTFRCDPISEHNRLYWYRQTLGQGPEFLTYFQNEAQLEKSRLLSDRFSAERPKGSFSTLEIQRTEQGDSAMYLCASSLSSQQNPYEQYFGPGTRLTVT.

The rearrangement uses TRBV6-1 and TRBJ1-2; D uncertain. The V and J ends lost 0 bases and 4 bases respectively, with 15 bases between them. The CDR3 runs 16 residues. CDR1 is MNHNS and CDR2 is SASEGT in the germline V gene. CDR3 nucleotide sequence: TGTGCCAGCAGTGAAGCGCGAACTAGGTCCCTCTATGGCTACACCTTC. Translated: CASSEARTRSLYGYTF.

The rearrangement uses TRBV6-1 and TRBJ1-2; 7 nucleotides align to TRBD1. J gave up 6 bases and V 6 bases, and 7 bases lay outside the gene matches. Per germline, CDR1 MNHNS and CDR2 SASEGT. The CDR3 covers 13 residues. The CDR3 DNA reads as TGTGCCAGCAGCTCCGACAGGGCTGATGGCTACACCTTC. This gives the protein CASSSDRADGYTF.